The 13 T cell receptor beta chains below were found in one sample sequenced in a study of OX40 agonist ivuxolimab in advanced cancers. This table comes from immunoSEQ multiplex PCR, and its TCRdb copy is limited to in-frame clones, with some not included. Here the sample spans 60,000 or so clones, roughly 88% being singletons. The sample here was CD4+ or CD8+ T cells sorted from blood, taken in a trial of the OX40 agonist ivuxolimab. These receptors were obtained from an adult with an advanced solid tumor such as melanoma, head and neck, liver or kidney cancer.

This clone was seen a few times. The chain recombines TRBV7-2 with TRBJ1-1, with D unclear. V lost 5 bases, J lost 3 bases, and 10 bases lay in between. The CDR3 has 13 amino acids. CDR1 SGHTA and CDR2 FQGNSA come from the germline V gene. This chain's CDR3 is CASSPLRDTEAFF. For the CDR3, the DNA is TGTGCCAGCAGCCCACTCCGGGACACTGAAGCTTTCTTT.

The rearrangement uses TRBV5-1 and TRBJ2-7; TRBD1 aligns across 8 bases. Germline CDR1 SGHRS, CDR2 YFSETQ. CDR3 size: 16 residues. Trimming took 4 bases from V and 9 from J; bases not matched to a gene: 18. CDR3 coding DNA: TGCGCCAGCAGCGGAGGAGTCTCCGGGACAGGACGACCGCAGTACTTC. It encodes CASSGGVSGTGRPQYF.

The genes are TRBV2 and TRBJ2-5, with D unresolved. Germline-derived CDR1 and CDR2 are SNHLY and FYNNEI. Trimming cost V 2 bases and J 5 bases, with 15 bases left between them. CDR3 length: 15 amino acids. Here the CDR3 reads CASSENPGPRETQYF. The CDR3 DNA is TGTGCCAGCAGTGAAAACCCGGGCCCTCGGGAGACCCAGTACTTC.

CDR3 nucleotides: TGTGCCAGCAGGGGACCGCGGGAGGATAGAGAGCTGTTTTTT. Amino acid sequence: CASRGPREDRELFF. This sequence joins TRBV2 and TRBJ2-2; 8 bases line up with TRBD2. The CDR3 totals 14 residues. Trimming at V came to 6 bases and at J to 11 bases, leaving 11 bases not matched to a gene. The V gene's germline CDR1 is SNHLY and CDR2 FYNNEI.

This rearrangement joins TRBV10-3 to TRBJ1-1; D unclear. Germline assignment: CDR1 ENHRY and CDR2 SYGVKD. V lost 6 bases and J 1 base, leaving 6 bases between the germline ends. CDR3 length: 12 residues. The CDR3 DNA sequence: TGTGCCATCAGAAGGGAGAACACTGAAGCTTTCTTT. Amino acid sequence: CAIRRENTEAFF.

The rearrangement joins TRBV28 to TRBJ1-2; D is undetermined. The V and J ends lost 5 bases and 8 bases respectively, with 15 bases between them. CDR3 length: 13 residues. Germline V CDR1 and CDR2: MDHEN, SYDVKM. The CDR3 DNA sequence: TGTGCCAGCAGTGAACCCGGGATGTGGGGCTACACCTTC. It translates to CASSEPGMWGYTF.

The chain joins TRBV2 to TRBJ2-7; 9 positions match TRBD2. Germline CDR1 and CDR2: SNHLY and FYNNEI. V lost 6 bases and J lost 2; bases outside the gene matches: 8. This CDR3 is 15 amino acids long. This chain's CDR3 is CASRQTSGLTYEQYF. As DNA, the CDR3 is TGTGCCAGCAGGCAAACTAGCGGGCTTACCTACGAGCAGTACTTC. Looking up the rest from reference TRBV2 and TRBJ2-7 gives the full variable domain: EPEVTQTPSHQVTQMGQEVILRCVPISNHLYFYWYRQILGQKVEFLVSFYNNEISEKSEIFDDQFSVERPDGSNFTLKIRSTKLEDSAMYFCASRQTSGLTYEQYFGPGTRLTVT.

The genes are TRBV7-6 and TRBJ2-6; D not certain. The V end lost 5 bases, the J end lost 2 bases, and 7 bases lay between the germline ends. Germline assignment: CDR1 SGHVS and CDR2 FNYEAQ. The CDR3 has 14 amino acids. The DNA for the CDR3 is TGTGCCAGCAGCCCAACTACTGGGGCCAACGTCCTGACTTTC. Residues: CASSPTTGANVLTF.

This sequence joins TRBV19 and TRBJ2-3; no definite D call. The CDR3 is 14 residues long. The V end was cut by 1 base, the J end by 1 base, with 6 bases between. From germline, CDR1 is LNHDA and CDR2 SQIVND (reference sequence). This CDR3 reads CASSIGGGTDTQYF. The CDR3 DNA follows: TGTGCCAGTAGTATAGGAGGTGGCACAGATACGCAGTATTTT.

The chain couples TRBV28 to TRBJ1-2, with D unresolved. V was clipped by 1 base and J by 10 bases, with 16 bases between them. Germline assignment: CDR1 MDHEN and CDR2 SYDVKM. This CDR3 region has 14 residues. Here the CDR3 reads CASSLLEVSGDYTF. DNA for the CDR3: TGTGCCAGCAGTTTATTAGAGGTTTCGGGTGACTACACCTTC.

This sequence joins TRBV27 and TRBJ2-1, with 10 bases fitting TRBD2. Germline V lookup: CDR1 MNHEY, CDR2 SMNVEV (reference sequence). The CDR3 extends over 19 amino acids. Unmatched junction bases numbered 14, after V lost 2 bases and J lost 4 bases. CDR3 loop: CASSLLAGAYSSVYNEQFF. Written as DNA, the CDR3 is TGTGCCAGCAGTTTACTAGCGGGGGCCTACTCATCGGTTTACAATGAGCAGTTCTTC.

This CDR3 reads CASSALAGGPGTDTQYF. DNA of the CDR3: TGTGCCAGCAGTGCTCTAGCGGGGGGGCCGGGCACAGATACGCAGTATTTT. This chain connects TRBV6-4 to TRBJ2-3, with 12 positions matching TRBD2. V gave up 4 bases and J gave up 1 base; unmatched junction bases: 6. Per germline, CDR1 MRHNA and CDR2 SNTAGT. The CDR3 is 17 amino acids.

Comment on this clone: Other DNA sequences in the same sample also yield this CDR3. V usage is TRBV5-4 and J usage is TRBJ2-7; 10 nucleotides line up with TRBD1. The germline gives CDR1 SGHNT, CDR2 YYREEE (reference sequence). V lost 3 bases, J lost 1 base, and 4 bases stayed unmatched. The CDR3 contains 15 residues. The CDR3 sequence is CASSSGTGASYEQYF. CDR3 nucleotide sequence: TGTGCCAGCAGCTCCGGGACAGGGGCTTCCTACGAGCAGTACTTC.